This is a list of T cell receptor beta chains from one sample in a study of cytomegalovirus exposure and HLA in healthy donors. TCRdb's table, derived via immunoSEQ multiplex PCR, lists solely in-frame clones and lacks some. The sample contains 210,000 or so clones, about 84% of which appear only once. The sample was PBMCs. The receptors were sampled from a human donor in good health. CDR3s include the opening cysteine and the closing phenylalanine or tryptophan. D genes are given only for firm matches. Expanded clones get a size class; other rows say once, few or many, or leave the size out.

TRBV5-1	TRBJ2-7	.	15	TRBD1	CASSLSTGASYEQYF	TGCGCCAGCAGCCTATCAACAGGGGCGTCCTACGAGCAGTACTTC
TRBV2	TRBJ2-7	.	15	TRBD2	CASSRLAGGSYEQYF	TGTGCCAGCAGTCGTCTAGCGGGAGGGTCCTACGAGCAGTACTTC
TRBV21-1	TRBJ2-1	.	11	.	CAREDSPEQFF	TGTGCCAGAGAGGATAGCCCTGAGCAGTTCTTC
TRBV5-1	TRBJ1-1	.	14	TRBD1	CASRIGQGDTEAFF	TGCGCCAGCCGTATAGGGCAGGGGGACACTGAAGCTTTCTTT
TRBV4-1	TRBJ2-1	.	21	TRBD2	CASSPEALAGGGFVSYNEQFF	TGCGCCAGCAGCCCGGAAGCCCTAGCGGGAGGGGGGTTTGTGTCCTACAATGAGCAGTTCTTC
TRBV9	TRBJ2-7	.	20	TRBD2	CASSAADVRLAGVKLGEQYF	TGTGCCAGCAGCGCGGCCGACGTGCGACTAGCGGGAGTCAAGCTGGGCGAGCAGTACTTC
TRBV5-4	TRBJ2-5	.	13	TRBD2	CTSSSLAEETQYF	TGTACCAGCAGCTCACTAGCGGAAGAGACCCAGTACTTC
TRBV4-1	TRBJ2-3	.	13	.	CASSRGIPDTQYF	TGCGCCAGCAGCCGCGGGATCCCAGATACGCAGTATTTT
TRBV21-1	TRBJ1-1	.	18	.	CASSKRGGFRGRYTEAFF	TGTGCCAGCAGCAAGCGGGGGGGTTTCAGGGGGCGGTACACTGAAGCTTTCTTT
TRBV28	TRBJ1-4	.	15	.	CASSLPHTSGEKLFF	TGTGCCAGCAGTTTACCGCACACTTCGGGAGAAAAACTGTTTTTT
TRBV28	TRBJ2-7	.	16	TRBD2	CASQILAGEGGYEQYF	TGTGCCAGCCAAATATTAGCGGGGGAGGGAGGCTACGAGCAGTACTTC
TRBV28	TRBJ2-2	.	16	TRBD2	CASSLWASGRIGELFF	TGTGCCAGCAGTTTATGGGCTAGCGGGAGGATCGGGGAGCTGTTTTTT
TRBV27	TRBJ2-1	.	16	TRBD1	CASSLDTGGHYNEQFF	TGTGCCAGCAGTTTAGACACAGGGGGCCACTACAATGAGCAGTTCTTC
TRBV7-9	TRBJ1-4	once	15	TRBD1	CASSTTGSLDEKLFF	TGTGCCAGCAGCACGACAGGGTCTCTGGATGAAAAACTGTTTTTT
TRBV4-2	TRBJ2-1	.	15	.	CASSQPGQGNNEQFF	TGTGCCAGCAGCCAACCCGGACAAGGGAACAATGAGCAGTTCTTC
TRBV2	TRBJ2-7	.	17	.	CASSLNHREGFPYEQYF	TGTGCCAGCAGTCTCAATCACAGGGAAGGGTTCCCCTACGAGCAGTACTTC
TRBV6-5	TRBJ2-7	.	15	.	CASSYSQGRPYEQYF	TGTGCCAGCAGTTACTCGCAGGGGAGACCCTACGAGCAGTACTTC
TRBV28	TRBJ2-4	.	16	.	CASSPSVYPAKNIQYF	TGTGCCAGCAGTCCGTCGGTTTACCCGGCCAAAAACATTCAGTACTTC
TRBV6-5	TRBJ2-3	.	16	TRBD2	CASSYSRLAGGGTQYF	TGTGCCAGCAGTTACTCTCGCCTAGCGGGAGGAGGTACGCAGTATTTT
TRBV7-7	TRBJ2-1	.	14	.	CASSLTEVNNEQFF	TGTGCTAGCAGCTTGACAGAGGTGAACAATGAGCAGTTCTTC
TRBV18	TRBJ1-1	few	13	.	CASSPPGDTEAFF	TGTGCCAGCTCACCACCAGGGGATACCGAAGCTTTCTTT
TRBV10-1	TRBJ2-7	.	16	.	CASSRSELARVDEQYF	TGCGCCAGCAGCCGTAGCGAACTAGCCCGTGTGGACGAGCAGTACTTC
TRBV7-2	TRBJ2-1	.	17	TRBD2	CASSSRGLAGSYNEQFF	TGTGCCAGCAGCTCTCGTGGACTAGCGGGTTCCTACAATGAGCAGTTCTTC
TRBV2	TRBJ2-1	.	14	.	CASSVERSYNEQFF	TGTGCCAGCAGTGTAGAGCGGTCCTACAATGAGCAGTTCTTC
TRBV25-1	TRBJ2-1	few	16	TRBD2	CASSDGGLAGDNEQFF	TGTGCCAGCAGTGACGGGGGACTAGCGGGAGACAATGAGCAGTTCTTC
TRBV7-9	TRBJ1-1	.	15	TRBD1	CASSRSRQGNTEAFF	TGTGCCAGCAGCCGATCTCGACAGGGGAACACTGAAGCTTTCTTT
TRBV6-6	TRBJ1-1	few	14	TRBD1	CASSYSTGGTEAFF	TGTGCCAGCAGTTACTCCACAGGGGGCACTGAAGCTTTCTTT
TRBV5-5	TRBJ2-5	.	16	.	CASSRSYRFEMETQYF	TGTGCCAGCAGCCGAAGCTACAGATTTGAAATGGAGACCCAGTACTTC
TRBV19	TRBJ1-1	.	16	TRBD1	CASSIGLTGLGTEAFF	TGTGCCAGTAGTATCGGATTGACAGGGTTGGGCACTGAAGCTTTCTTT
TRBV18	TRBJ2-7	.	16	.	CASSPSYAPGVYEQYF	TGTGCCAGCTCACCAAGTTACGCCCCGGGGGTCTACGAGCAGTACTTC
TRBV27	TRBJ2-2	.	13	.	CASISSGTGELFF	TGTGCCAGCATTTCCAGCGGCACCGGGGAGCTGTTTTTT
TRBV7-9	TRBJ2-4	.	11	.	CASSLRNIQYF	TGTGCCAGCAGCTTGCGAAACATTCAGTACTTC
TRBV9	TRBJ2-3	.	18	TRBD2	CASSVSGLAMGGTDTQYF	TGTGCCAGCAGCGTGAGCGGACTAGCGATGGGGGGCACAGATACGCAGTATTTT
TRBV4-3	TRBJ2-3	.	17	TRBD2	CASSQGTGGFDTDTQYF	TGCGCCAGCAGCCAGGGGACGGGGGGGTTCGACACAGATACGCAGTATTTT
TRBV5-1	TRBJ2-7	once	15	TRBD2	CASSYGTSEIYEQYF	TGCGCCAGCAGTTACGGGACTAGCGAGATCTACGAGCAGTACTTC
TRBV7-8	TRBJ2-7	.	15	.	CASSLGQSGSYEQYF	TGTGCCAGCAGCTTAGGTCAGAGCGGATCCTACGAGCAGTACTTC
TRBV29-1	TRBJ2-7	.	12	TRBD2	CSVALAGSEQYF	TGCAGCGTTGCCCTAGCGGGATCCGAGCAGTACTTC
TRBV6-5	TRBJ2-1	few	14	TRBD2	CASKGGLAGDEQFF	TGTGCCAGCAAGGGGGGACTAGCGGGAGATGAGCAGTTCTTC
TRBV5-4	TRBJ2-7	.	16	TRBD2	CASSLTKSSGTNEQYF	TGTGCCAGCAGCCTTACCAAATCCTCCGGGACTAACGAGCAGTACTTC
TRBV4-2	TRBJ2-7	.	16	.	CASSHTVGSARGEQYF	TGTGCCAGCAGCCACACGGTTGGCTCAGCCCGCGGGGAGCAGTACTTC
TRBV10-3	TRBJ2-3	.	18	TRBD2	CAISESKGGSGRWNTQYF	TGTGCCATCAGTGAGTCGAAAGGCGGTAGCGGGAGATGGAATACGCAGTATTTT
TRBV4-1	TRBJ2-7	.	16	TRBD1	CASSHPGRDRVNEQYF	TGCGCCAGCAGCCATCCTGGCCGGGACAGGGTGAACGAGCAGTACTTC
TRBV7-7	TRBJ2-5	once	16	TRBD1	CASSFATGKDAETQYF	TGTGCTAGCAGCTTTGCGACAGGGAAAGATGCAGAGACCCAGTACTTC
TRBV2	TRBJ1-5	once	15	TRBD1	CASSTDRAPNQPQHF	TGTGCCAGCAGTACCGACAGGGCACCAAATCAGCCCCAGCATTTT
TRBV5-1	TRBJ1-1	few	16	TRBD1	CASSLAQGALGTEAFF	TGCGCCAGCAGCTTGGCGCAGGGGGCGCTGGGCACTGAAGCTTTCTTT
TRBV6-6	TRBJ2-7	.	13	.	CASSYRETNEQYF	TGTGCCAGCAGTTACCGGGAAACCAACGAGCAGTACTTC
TRBV4-1	TRBJ2-1	.	16	.	CASSQGRSRGYNEQFF	TGCGCCAGCAGTCAGGGACGGAGCAGGGGCTACAATGAGCAGTTCTTC
TRBV4-2	TRBJ1-2	.	16	.	CASSQEDSRANYGYTF	TGTGCCAGCAGCCAAGAAGACAGTCGAGCTAACTATGGCTACACCTTC
TRBV7-2	TRBJ2-7	.	16	TRBD2	CASSLGLAEPSYEQYF	TGTGCCAGCAGCTTAGGTCTAGCGGAACCCTCCTACGAGCAGTACTTC
TRBV29-1	TRBJ2-3	.	12	.	CSVVEGADTQYF	TGCAGCGTTGTTGAGGGTGCAGATACGCAGTATTTT